This T cell receptor (beta chain) was observed in a study of technical replicates of blood from several donors. Profiling relied on immunoSEQ multiplex PCR, and the TCRdb table lists in-frame clones only, not all of them. The table lists over 85,000 clones, about 95% of them singletons. The CDR3 totals 14 residues. Germline values: CDR1 SGHNT, CDR2 YYREEE (reference sequence). J lost 2 bases, V lost 4 bases, and 6 bases had no gene match. The V gene is TRBV5-4, the J gene TRBJ2-7, with 7 bases fitting TRBD2. The sequenced material came from T cells isolated from PBMCs. The sequence was collected from a human donor in good health. CDR3 amino acids: CASSGGDGTYEQYF. CDR3 DNA sequence: TGTGCCAGCAGCGGGGGGGACGGAACCTACGAGCAGTACTTC.